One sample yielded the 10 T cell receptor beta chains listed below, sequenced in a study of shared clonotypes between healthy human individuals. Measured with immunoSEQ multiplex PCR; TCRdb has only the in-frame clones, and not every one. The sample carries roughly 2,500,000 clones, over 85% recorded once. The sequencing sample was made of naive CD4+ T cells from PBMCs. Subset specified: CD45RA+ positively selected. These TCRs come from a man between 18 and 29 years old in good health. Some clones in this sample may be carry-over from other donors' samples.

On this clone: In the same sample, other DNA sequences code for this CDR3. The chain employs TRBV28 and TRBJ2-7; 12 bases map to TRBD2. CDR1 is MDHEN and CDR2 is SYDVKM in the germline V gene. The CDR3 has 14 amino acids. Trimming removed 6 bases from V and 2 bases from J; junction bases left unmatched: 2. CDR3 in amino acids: CASSRLAGAYEQYF. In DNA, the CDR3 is TGTGCCAGCAGCCGACTAGCGGGGGCCTACGAGCAGTACTTC. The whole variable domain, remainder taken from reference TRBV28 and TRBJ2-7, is DVKVTQSSRYLVKRTGEKVFLECVQDMDHENMFWYRQDPGLGLRLIYFSYDVKMKEKGDIPEGYSVSREKKERFSLILESASTNQTSMYLCASSRLAGAYEQYFGPGTRLTVT.

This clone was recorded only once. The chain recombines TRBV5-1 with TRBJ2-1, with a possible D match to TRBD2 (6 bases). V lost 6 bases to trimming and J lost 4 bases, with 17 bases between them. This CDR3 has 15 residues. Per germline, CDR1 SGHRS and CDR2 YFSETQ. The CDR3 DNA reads TGCGCCAGCACCCCGGCGGCTAGCGAGTACAATGAGCAGTTCTTC. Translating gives CASTPAASEYNEQFF.

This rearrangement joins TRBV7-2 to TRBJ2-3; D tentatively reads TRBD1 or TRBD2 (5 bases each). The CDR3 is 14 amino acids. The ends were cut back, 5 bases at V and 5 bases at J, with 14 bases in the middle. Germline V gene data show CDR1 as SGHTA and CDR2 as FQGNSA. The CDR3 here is CASSPEVGRDTQYF. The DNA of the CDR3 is TGTGCCAGCAGCCCGGAGGTGGGACGAGATACGCAGTATTTT.

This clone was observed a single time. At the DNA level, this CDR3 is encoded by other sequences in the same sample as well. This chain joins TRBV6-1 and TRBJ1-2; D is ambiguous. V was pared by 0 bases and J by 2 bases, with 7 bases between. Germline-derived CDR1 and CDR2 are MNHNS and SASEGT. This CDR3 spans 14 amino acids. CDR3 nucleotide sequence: TGTGCCAGCAGTGAAGCGGGCAGAAACTATGGCTACACCTTC. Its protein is CASSEAGRNYGYTF.

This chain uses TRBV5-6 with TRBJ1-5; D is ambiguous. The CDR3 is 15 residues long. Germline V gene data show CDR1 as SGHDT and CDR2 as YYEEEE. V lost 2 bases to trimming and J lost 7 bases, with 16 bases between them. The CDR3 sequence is CASSLSSFSAQPQHF. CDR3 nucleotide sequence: TGTGCCAGCAGCTTATCCTCTTTCAGCGCCCAGCCCCAGCATTTT.

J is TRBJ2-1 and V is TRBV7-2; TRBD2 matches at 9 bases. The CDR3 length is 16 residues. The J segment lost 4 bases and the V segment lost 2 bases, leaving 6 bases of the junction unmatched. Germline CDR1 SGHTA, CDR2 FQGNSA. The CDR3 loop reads CASSLRAAGGYNEQFF. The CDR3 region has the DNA TGTGCCAGCAGCTTACGGGCGGCGGGAGGGTACAATGAGCAGTTCTTC.

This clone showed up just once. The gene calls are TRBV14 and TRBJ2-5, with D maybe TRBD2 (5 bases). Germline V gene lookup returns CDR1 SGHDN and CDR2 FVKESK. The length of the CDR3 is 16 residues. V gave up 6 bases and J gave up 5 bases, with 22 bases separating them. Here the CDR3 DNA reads TGTGCCAGCAGTCTCGGCCTCGCAAGCGGAGAGGAGACCCAGTACTTC. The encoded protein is CASSLGLASGEETQYF.

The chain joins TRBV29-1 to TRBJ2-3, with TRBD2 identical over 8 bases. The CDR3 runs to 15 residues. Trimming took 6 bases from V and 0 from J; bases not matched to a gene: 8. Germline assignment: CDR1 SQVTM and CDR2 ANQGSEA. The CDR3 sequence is CSVGGGPHSTDTQYF. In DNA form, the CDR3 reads TGCAGCGTCGGGGGGGGGCCACACAGCACAGATACGCAGTATTTT.

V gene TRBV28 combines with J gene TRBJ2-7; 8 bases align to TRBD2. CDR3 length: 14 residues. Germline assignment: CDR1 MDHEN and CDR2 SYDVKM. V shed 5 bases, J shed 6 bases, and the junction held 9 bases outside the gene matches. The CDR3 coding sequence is TGTGCCAGCAGTCGGACTAGCCGGAACGGCGAGCAGTACTTC. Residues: CASSRTSRNGEQYF.

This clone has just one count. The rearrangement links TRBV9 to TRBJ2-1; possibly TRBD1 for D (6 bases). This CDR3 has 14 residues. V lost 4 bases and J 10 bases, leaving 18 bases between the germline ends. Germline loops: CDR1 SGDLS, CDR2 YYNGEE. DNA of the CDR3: TGTGCCAGCAGCCCCGGACCCAGGGGCTGGGAGCAGTTCTTC. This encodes CASSPGPRGWEQFF. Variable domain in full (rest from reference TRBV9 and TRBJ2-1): DSGVTQTPKHLITATGQRVTLRCSPRSGDLSVYWYQQSLDQGLQFLIQYYNGEERAKGNILERFSAQQFPDLHSELNLSSLELGDSALYFCASSPGPRGWEQFFGPGTRLTVL.